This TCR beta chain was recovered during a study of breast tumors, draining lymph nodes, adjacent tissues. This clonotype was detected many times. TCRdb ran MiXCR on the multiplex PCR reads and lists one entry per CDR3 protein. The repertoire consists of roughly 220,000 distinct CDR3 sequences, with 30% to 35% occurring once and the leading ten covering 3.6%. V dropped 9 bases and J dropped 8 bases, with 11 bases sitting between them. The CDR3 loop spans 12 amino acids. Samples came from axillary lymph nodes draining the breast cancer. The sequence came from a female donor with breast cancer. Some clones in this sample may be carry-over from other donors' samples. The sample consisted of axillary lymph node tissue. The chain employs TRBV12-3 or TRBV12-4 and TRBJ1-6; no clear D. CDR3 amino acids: CASGRPDSPLHF. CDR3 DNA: TGTGCCAGTGGTCGCCCAGATTCACCCCTCCACTTT.